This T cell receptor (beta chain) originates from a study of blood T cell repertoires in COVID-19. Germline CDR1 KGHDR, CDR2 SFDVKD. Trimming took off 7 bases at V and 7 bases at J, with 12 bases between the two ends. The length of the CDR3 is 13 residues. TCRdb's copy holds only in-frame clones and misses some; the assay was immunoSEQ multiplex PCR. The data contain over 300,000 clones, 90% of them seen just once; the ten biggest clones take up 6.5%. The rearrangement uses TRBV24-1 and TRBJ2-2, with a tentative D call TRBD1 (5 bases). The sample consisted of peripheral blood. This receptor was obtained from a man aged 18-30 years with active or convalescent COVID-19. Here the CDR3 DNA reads TGTGCCACCAGCCCCAGGGTCTACGGGGAGCTGTTTTTT. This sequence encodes CATSPRVYGELFF.